The 23 T cell receptor beta chains given below trace back to one sample, sequenced in a study of early T cells in non-severe SARS-CoV-2 infection (dated by TCRdb to the early 2020s). Library preparation was by 5' RACE. The reads were generated on a NextSeq 500. TCRdb reanalyzed the raw reads on its own, using fastp at Q25 for trimming and MiXCR for clone calling, and kept in-frame beta chains. Entries that share a CDR3 protein sequence are merged under the most common genes and DNA. This sample gives tens of thousands of distinct CDR3 sequences in total; 8.5% to 10% of them show up just once. The ten largest clonotypes hold over 8.5% of the sample. Sequenced: whole blood. These receptors came from an adult who was a healthcare worker with PCR-confirmed SARS-CoV-2 infection or an uninfected control (not recorded which).

This chain links TRBV3-1 with TRBJ1-4, with 9 bases identical to TRBD1. Germline V gene data show CDR1 as LGHDT and CDR2 as YNNKEL (reference sequence). The CDR3 length is 15 residues. Trimming removed 5 bases from V and 7 bases from J; junction bases left unmatched: 8. CDR3 sequence reads: CASSSAGTGSEKLFF. CDR3 in DNA: TGTGCCAGCAGCTCGGCCGGGACAGGGAGTGAAAAACTGTTTTTT.

To note about this clonotype: Compared with germline, one end of the junction differs, possibly owing to a read error. The rearrangement uses TRBV5-6 and TRBJ2-3; a possible D gene is TRBD2 (5 bases). Germline values: CDR1 SGHDT, CDR2 YYEEEE. The CDR3 has 17 residues. CDR3 region: CASSPRIRAASTDMQYF. CDR3 DNA sequence: TGTGCCAGCAGCCCGAGGATACGCGCCGCTAGCACAGATATGCAGTATTTT.

Of note for this clonotype: A much larger clone differs from this one at a single base, so this may be a read error. Here the CDR3 reads CASSPPPLGGVYIEQFF. The CDR3 DNA is TGTGCCAGCAGCCCCCCTCCGCTAGGAGGGGTGTACATTGAGCAGTTCTTC. The rearrangement links TRBV7-9 to TRBJ2-1; D perhaps matches TRBD2 (6 bases). The CDR3 has 17 amino acids. The germline CDR1 and CDR2 sequences are SEHNR and FQNEAQ (reference sequence).

In its sample, this clonotype was seen a few times. The chain uses TRBV11-3 and TRBJ1-5, with 9 bases matching TRBD1. The CDR3 contains 17 residues. CDR1 and CDR2 from the germline V gene are SGHNT and YENEEA. J lost 1 base, V lost 1 base, and 5 bases had no gene match. In DNA, the CDR3 is TGTGCCAGCAGCTTAGGCTACAGGGGGCCGAGCAATCAGCCCCAGCATTTT. This sequence encodes CASSLGYRGPSNQPQHF.

This clonotype was seen at least ten times. J is TRBJ2-2 and V is TRBV7-6; either TRBD1 or TRBD2 may fit D (5 bases each). Between the trimmed V and J ends, which lost 1 base and 5 bases, there was a span of 20 bases. Germline loops: CDR1 SGHVS, CDR2 FNYEAQ. The CDR3 is made up of 18 amino acids. The CDR3 reads CASSLERGQPPGTGELFF. CDR3 bases: TGTGCCAGCAGCTTAGAGAGGGGCCAACCCCCGGGAACCGGGGAGCTGTTTTTT.

This clonotype showed up many times. This chain connects TRBV12-3 or TRBV12-4 to TRBJ1-4; 7 positions match TRBD1. V gave up 7 bases and J gave up 4 bases; unmatched junction bases: 3. The CDR3 runs to 13 residues. The CDR3 DNA sequence: TGTGCCAGCACGGCAGGGGGTAATGAAAAACTGTTTTTT. Its protein is CASTAGGNEKLFF.

This clonotype has a count of ten or more. The V gene is TRBV11-1, the J gene TRBJ2-5, with D perhaps being TRBD1 or TRBD2 (6 bases each). The germline gives CDR1 SGHAT, CDR2 FQDESV (reference sequence). CDR3 length: 14 amino acids. V shed 5 bases and J shed 1 base, with 11 bases lying between them. The CDR3 DNA reads TGTGCCAGCAGCAACGGGGGCCGCCAAGAGACCCAGTACTTC. Its protein product is CASSNGGRQETQYF.

The rearrangement links TRBV2 to TRBJ2-1; no definite D call. CDR3 length: 13 residues. The germline gives CDR1 SNHLY, CDR2 FYNNEI. V was pared by 5 bases and J by 4 bases, with 9 bases between. The DNA for the CDR3 is TGTGCCAGCAGTCCGGGCTTTTACAATGAGCAGTTCTTC. Translated, it gives CASSPGFYNEQFF.

The gene calls are TRBV7-9 and TRBJ2-7; TRBD1 matches 7 bases. The CDR3 is made up of 15 amino acids. CDR1 is SEHNR and CDR2 is FQNEAQ in the germline V gene (reference sequence). Trimming at V came to 3 bases and at J to 3 bases, leaving 8 bases not matched to a gene. The CDR3 sequence: CASSFEGAIVYEQYF. Written as DNA, the CDR3 is TGTGCCAGCAGCTTCGAGGGGGCGATTGTCTACGAGCAGTACTTC.

This clonotype was found many times. This chain links TRBV7-2 with TRBJ1-1; D call uncertain. V gave up 1 base and J gave up 5 bases, with 20 bases separating them. Germline V gene sequence: CDR1 SGHTA, CDR2 FQGNSA. There are 17 residues in the CDR3. CDR3 sequence reads: CASSLEIGQDVRTEAFF. As DNA, the CDR3 is TGTGCCAGCAGCTTAGAAATCGGGCAGGACGTAAGGACTGAAGCTTTCTTT. Full variable domain (missing parts from reference TRBV7-2 and TRBJ1-1): GAGVSQSPSNKVTEKGKDVELRCDPISGHTALYWYRQSLGQGLEFLIYFQGNSAPDKSGLPSDRFSAERTGGSVSTLTIQRTQQEDSAVYLCASSLEIGQDVRTEAFFGQGTRLTVV.

This clonotype was picked up many times. The chain has TRBV6-1 and TRBJ1-5; no clear D gene. The ends were cut back, 8 bases at V and 2 bases at J, with 10 bases in the middle. CDR3 length: 13 residues. The germline CDR1 and CDR2 sequences are MNHNS and SASEGT. The CDR3 sequence: CASDPSGNQPQHF. In DNA, the CDR3 is TGTGCCAGCGATCCGTCCGGCAATCAGCCCCAGCATTTT.

In its sample, this clonotype was seen a few times. Germline is not matched at one junction end, which may reflect a read error. This chain connects TRBV29-1 to TRBJ1-2, with a possible D match to TRBD1 (5 bases). The CDR3 contains 11 residues. Germline CDR1 SQVTM, CDR2 ANQGSEA. The CDR3 DNA is TGCAGCGTTGTTTATGGAGGGGAGAATGCCTTC. Protein: CSVVYGGENAF.

This clonotype was detected ten times or more. CDR3 in amino acids: CASSQGTVPQTNYGYTF. CDR3 DNA: TGTGCCAGCAGCCAAGGGACAGTTCCTCAAACTAACTATGGCTACACCTTC. The gene calls are TRBV3-1 and TRBJ1-2, with a tentative D call TRBD1 (6 bases). Per germline, CDR1 LGHDT and CDR2 YNNKEL (reference sequence). This CDR3 is 17 amino acids long. Trimming removed 1 base from V and 0 bases from J, with 15 bases in between.

This clonotype was seen many times. The chain joins TRBV4-3 to TRBJ2-1; 8 nucleotides match TRBD2. The V and J ends lost 0 bases and 7 bases, in that order; junction bases with no gene match: 14. The CDR3 loop spans 18 amino acids. Germline values: CDR1 LGHNA, CDR2 YSLEER. CDR3 in amino acids: CASSQDPAGREGWNEQFF. CDR3 DNA: TGCGCCAGCAGCCAAGATCCCGCGGGACGGGAGGGCTGGAATGAGCAGTTCTTC.

This clonotype was recorded at least ten times. The CDR3 DNA reads as TGTGCCAGCAGTGAAGCGCTCAGGGGCTCCACAGATACGCAGTATTTT. Protein: CASSEALRGSTDTQYF. The chain couples TRBV2 to TRBJ2-3, with D tentatively TRBD1 (6 bases). The germline gives CDR1 SNHLY, CDR2 FYNNEI. The CDR3 loop spans 16 amino acids. The germline V and J ends were trimmed by 0 bases and 2 bases, with 12 bases remaining between them.

This clonotype was seen only a few times. The chain carries TRBV3-1 and TRBJ2-5, with D possibly being TRBD1 or TRBD2 (5 bases each). This CDR3 is 14 amino acids long. V dropped 2 bases and J dropped 5 bases, with 12 bases sitting between them. CDR1 and CDR2 from the germline V gene are LGHDT and YNNKEL (reference sequence). CDR3 amino acids: CASSQRRAGETQYF. For the CDR3, the DNA is TGTGCCAGCAGCCAACGGCGGGCAGGGGAGACCCAGTACTTC.

This sequence joins TRBV6-5 and TRBJ1-3; D is ambiguous. Germline CDR1 and CDR2: MNHEY and SVGAGI. Trimming pared 7 bases from V and 4 bases from J, leaving 14 bases between. This CDR3 region has 14 residues. CDR3 sequence reads: CASTPSGPGNTIYF. DNA for the CDR3: TGTGCCAGCACCCCATCGGGTCCCGGAAACACCATATATTTT.

This chain connects TRBV3-1 to TRBJ1-4; 7 nucleotides agree with TRBD1. The germline CDR1 and CDR2 sequences are LGHDT and YNNKEL (reference sequence). The V segment lost 3 bases and the J segment 0 bases; nucleotides outside the gene matches: 13. The CDR3 consists of 19 residues. The CDR3 loop reads CASSQGLQGSAATNEKLFF. The CDR3 bases are TGTGCCAGCAGCCAGGGTTTACAGGGGTCCGCCGCAACTAATGAAAAACTGTTTTTT.

The rearrangement joins TRBV11-2 to TRBJ1-2; D is unresolved. The length of the CDR3 is 12 residues. Germline loops: CDR1 SGHAT, CDR2 FQNNGV. V lost 2 bases and J lost 4, with 5 bases in between. CDR3 sequence: CASSLTLYGYTF. In DNA form, the CDR3 reads TGTGCCAGCAGCTTAACCCTCTATGGCTACACCTTC.

This clonotype was detected many times. This chain links TRBV4-2 with TRBJ1-1, with TRBD1 matching over 7 bases. Germline V gives CDR1 LGHNA, CDR2 YNFKEQ. CDR3 length: 17 residues. V was clipped by 4 bases and J by 0 bases; unmatched bases: 11. The CDR3 region is CASSPGTDFKMNTEAFF. CDR3 sequence (DNA): TGTGCCAGCAGCCCCGGGACAGATTTTAAGATGAACACTGAAGCTTTCTTT.

The rearrangement joins TRBV2 to TRBJ1-2; maybe TRBD1 (6 bases). The CDR3 is 14 residues long. The V gene's germline CDR1 is SNHLY and CDR2 FYNNEI. Trimming shortened V by 6 bases and J by 0 bases, and 11 bases separated the two germline ends. CDR3 amino acids: CASRVAGANYGYTF. CDR3 sequence (DNA): TGTGCCAGCAGGGTAGCAGGGGCTAACTATGGCTACACCTTC.

This clonotype was counted at least ten times. The J gene is TRBJ2-3, the V gene TRBV10-3, with TRBD2 matching 7 bases. Germline lookup yields CDR1 ENHRY and CDR2 SYGVKD. The V gene end was trimmed by 11 bases and the J gene end by 2 bases; junction bases not matched to a gene: 10. This CDR3 is built from 14 residues. CDR3 loop: CAVGWERDTDTQYF. DNA of the CDR3: TGTGCCGTTGGTTGGGAGCGGGACACAGATACGCAGTATTTT.

This chain links TRBV6-2 or TRBV6-3 with TRBJ2-1; D is unclear. This CDR3 contains 12 residues. Germline loops: CDR1 MNHEY, CDR2 SVGEGT. The germline V and J ends were trimmed by 6 bases and 4 bases, with 7 bases remaining between them. The CDR3 region is CASSLLYNEQFF. As DNA, the CDR3 is TGTGCCAGCAGCCTGCTTTACAATGAGCAGTTCTTC.